This T cell receptor beta chain was observed in a study of early T cells in non-severe SARS-CoV-2 infection. In the study overall: The input, bulk RNA from unsorted whole blood, was sequenced, and chains were unpaired.

Findings of the study overall: Anti-spike CD8 responses were favored by VDJdb matching, which missed private and CD4 specificities.

The CDR3 covers 14 residues. The germline CDR1 and CDR2 sequences are SEHNR and FQNEAQ (reference sequence). Trimming removed 1 base at V and 2 bases at J, with 6 bases between. This clonotype has only a few counts. What it binds is unknown. cDNA molecules, individually, were tagged with unique molecular identifiers. TCRdb recomputed calls from the 5' RACE reads with MiXCR, one row per CDR3 protein. Seen here are more than 80,000 distinct CDR3 sequences, 8% to 13% observed once, and the top ten hold 4.5% to 5.5%. This sequence originates from an adult who was a healthcare worker with PCR-confirmed SARS-CoV-2 infection or an uninfected control (not recorded which). The rearrangement joins TRBV7-9 to TRBJ2-1, with no clear D. The sequenced material came from whole blood. This CDR3 is CASSLETTYNEQFF. The CDR3 DNA reads as TGTGCCAGCAGCTTAGAAACTACCTACAATGAGCAGTTCTTC.